One sample yielded the 18 T cell receptor beta chains listed below, sequenced in a study of cytomegalovirus exposure and HLA in healthy donors (dated by TCRdb to the late 2010s). Receptors were amplified or captured by the immunoSEQ multiplex PCR assay. The multiplex PCR relied on a mix of 60 forward primers for TCR Vbeta segments and 13 reverse primers for TCR Jbeta segments. This immuneACCESS table, as held by TCRdb, lists in-frame sequences with V and J called but not all clones. Of the missing ones, under half trace to an unresolved V gene in checked studies; the others have no known cause. The table for this sample lists 95,000 to 130,000 clones; about four fifths of them were counted only once. The ten largest clones represent around 1.5% of the sample. The material sequenced was PBMCs. The source of these receptors is a woman aged 18-29 years in good health and CMV-seronegative.

In DNA, the CDR3 is TGTGCCAGAAGCTTGAAGGGGGCGCGGAGCTGTGGCTACACCTTC. It encodes CARSLKGARSCGYTF. The V and J genes are TRBV5-3 and TRBJ1-2; 7 positions agree with TRBD1. TRBV5-3 is an ORF for which the function is uncertain. V lost 1 base to trimming and J lost 7 bases; unmatched junction nucleotides: 10. CDR3 length: 15 amino acids.

J is TRBJ2-7 and V is TRBV27; TRBD1 matches at 8 bases. Germline V gives CDR1 MNHEY, CDR2 SMNVEV (reference sequence). V shed 2 bases and J 5 bases; nucleotides not matched to a gene: 5. The CDR3 contains 14 residues. Written as DNA, the CDR3 is TGTGCCAGCAGTTTAGATACAGGGGGTAACGAGCAGTACTTC. It yields the protein CASSLDTGGNEQYF.

The V and J genes are TRBV4-1 and TRBJ1-4, with D tentatively TRBD1 (5 bases). The CDR3 contains 14 residues. The V gene lost 1 base and the J gene lost 5 bases, with 8 bases spanning the gap. CDR1 and CDR2 (germline): MGHRA, YSYEKL. The CDR3 DNA is TGCGCCAGCAGCCAAGGACAGCCAAATGAAAAACTGTTTTTT. Translated: CASSQGQPNEKLFF.

The rearrangement uses TRBV2 and TRBJ2-3, with 7 bases that match TRBD1. Trimming at V came to 5 bases and at J to 2 bases, leaving 10 bases not matched to a gene. There are 16 residues in the CDR3. Germline lookup yields CDR1 SNHLY and CDR2 FYNNEI. The CDR3 coding sequence is TGTGCCAGCAGTTCCTATACTGGGACAGCCACAGATACGCAGTATTTT. This translates into CASSSYTGTATDTQYF.

V is TRBV7-9 and J is TRBJ1-4; 9 nucleotides line up with TRBD1. CDR1 is SEHNR, CDR2 FQNEAQ, per germline (reference sequence). J lost 8 bases, V lost 2 bases, and 12 bases had no gene match. There are 17 residues in the CDR3. CDR3 sequence: CASSLRDRALVPEKLFF. The DNA for the CDR3 is TGTGCCAGCAGCTTAAGGGACAGGGCCCTGGTCCCGGAAAAACTGTTTTTT.

The chain carries TRBV19 and TRBJ1-1; D not resolved. CDR3 length: 15 amino acids. Trimming pared 4 bases from V and 1 base from J, leaving 13 bases between. The germline V gene encodes CDR1 LNHDA and CDR2 SQIVND (reference sequence). CDR3 sequence (DNA): TGTGCCAGTAGTACCCTACCTAGTGGGAACACTGAAGCTTTCTTT. Amino acids: CASSTLPSGNTEAFF.

This chain uses TRBV6-1 with TRBJ1-2, with 7 bases lining up with TRBD1. J gave up 10 bases and V 5 bases, and 13 bases lay outside the gene matches. Looked up from germline, CDR1 is MNHNS and CDR2 is SASEGT. The CDR3 extends over 14 amino acids. The CDR3, as DNA: TGTGCCAGCAGTCCGCGACAGGGAGCCACGACCTACACCTTC. Its translation is CASSPRQGATTYTF.

Only one count was recorded for this clone. The chain carries TRBV5-6 and TRBJ1-1; D call uncertain. Germline V gene lookup returns CDR1 SGHDT and CDR2 YYEEEE. The CDR3 runs 14 residues. Between the trimmed V and J ends, which lost 2 bases and 1 base, there was a span of 9 bases. The DNA for the CDR3 is TGTGCCAGCAGCTTACCCCCGGGGAACACTGAAGCTTTCTTT. Its protein is CASSLPPGNTEAFF.

The chain couples TRBV9 to TRBJ1-5, with TRBD1 identical over 9 bases. Germline trimming cut 2 bases from V and 4 bases from J; bases unmatched to any gene: 4. CDR3 size: 15 residues. Per the germline V gene, CDR1 is SGDLS and CDR2 is YYNGEE. The CDR3 DNA reads as TGTGCCAGCAGCGTCCGGGACAGGGATAATCAGCCCCAGCATTTT. Translating it yields CASSVRDRDNQPQHF.

The chain carries TRBV7-2 and TRBJ2-3; TRBD2 matches 10 bases. In germline, CDR1 is SGHTA, CDR2 FQGNSA. The junction had 13 bases not matched to a gene; V was cut back by 5 bases and J by 5 bases. CDR3 length: 17 amino acids. The CDR3 loop is CASSLVAGGPLGDTQYF. In DNA, the CDR3 is TGTGCCAGCAGCCTCGTAGCGGGGGGCCCCTTGGGAGATACGCAGTATTTT.

The chain recombines TRBV5-1 with TRBJ2-7; 9 bases agree with TRBD2. CDR3 size: 15 residues. Germline loops: CDR1 SGHRS, CDR2 YFSETQ. V lost 3 bases and J lost 0; bases outside the gene matches: 4. The CDR3 region has the DNA TGCGCCAGCAGCTGGAGCGGGGGGCCCTCCTACGAGCAGTACTTC. Translated: CASSWSGGPSYEQYF.

This chain connects TRBV27 to TRBJ1-5; maybe TRBD1 (6 bases). This CDR3 spans 17 amino acids. V gave up 6 bases and J gave up 1 base, with 19 bases separating them. CDR1 MNHEY and CDR2 SMNVEV come from the germline V gene (reference sequence). CDR3 region: CASRTLQGKGSNQPQHF. The CDR3 DNA reads as TGTGCCAGCAGGACATTGCAGGGGAAAGGGAGCAATCAGCCCCAGCATTTT.

The rearrangement joins TRBV6-1 to TRBJ1-6, with D unresolved. Germline V gene lookup returns CDR1 MNHNS and CDR2 SASEGT. V lost 8 bases to trimming and J lost 11 bases, with 13 bases between them. The CDR3 spans 12 residues. CDR3 region: CASDKLRPPLHF. CDR3 bases: TGTGCCAGCGACAAATTACGCCCACCCCTCCACTTT.

This clone occurred once. The rearrangement uses TRBV9 and TRBJ1-1; TRBD1 aligns across 12 bases. J was trimmed by 7 bases and V by 4 bases; bases with no gene match: 8. This CDR3 is built from 15 residues. CDR1 and CDR2 from the germline V gene are SGDLS and YYNGEE. The CDR3 region is CASSPPGQGADEAFF. The CDR3 DNA is TGTGCCAGCAGCCCTCCGGGACAGGGGGCTGATGAAGCTTTCTTT.

This chain links TRBV19 with TRBJ2-7; D gene uncertain. The CDR3 is made up of 14 amino acids. Germline V CDR1 and CDR2: LNHDA, SQIVND (reference sequence). V was clipped by 1 base and J by 2 bases, with 9 bases between them. CDR3 residues: CASSIAAGTYEQYF. The CDR3 DNA sequence: TGTGCCAGTAGTATAGCGGCAGGCACCTACGAGCAGTACTTC.

The chain's CDR3 is CSVGGQTGGRETQYF. CDR3 in DNA: TGCAGCGTTGGAGGCCAGACAGGGGGACGGGAGACCCAGTACTTC. V usage is TRBV29-1 and J usage is TRBJ2-5; the match to TRBD1 covers 9 bases. The CDR3 is made up of 15 amino acids. The ends lost 4 bases at V and 5 bases at J; junction bases unmatched: 11. The V gene's germline CDR1 is SQVTM and CDR2 ANQGSEA.

The rearrangement uses TRBV5-1 and TRBJ2-1, with 12 bases aligning to TRBD1. V dropped 3 bases and J dropped 7; count of bases not matched to a gene: 11. Germline V lookup: CDR1 SGHRS, CDR2 YFSETQ. CDR3 length: 17 residues. This chain's CDR3 is CASSSLPGTGGENEQFF. DNA of the CDR3: TGCGCCAGCAGCTCGCTACCCGGGACAGGGGGCGAGAATGAGCAGTTCTTC. The whole variable domain, remainder taken from reference TRBV5-1 and TRBJ2-1, is KAGVTQTPRYLIKTRGQQVTLSCSPISGHRSVSWYQQTPGQGLQFLFEYFSETQRNKGNFPGRFSGRQFSNSRSEMNVSTLELGDSALYLCASSSLPGTGGENEQFFGPGTRLTVL.

The chain is built from TRBV5-1 and TRBJ1-4, with 8 bases lining up with TRBD1. Germline V gene data show CDR1 as SGHRS and CDR2 as YFSETQ. After removal of 4 bases from V and 7 bases from J, the junction contained 18 bases not matched to a gene. The CDR3 length is 18 residues. CDR3 DNA sequence: TGCGCCAGCAGCCGGTCCCCAGGGCAGGGGGCGCAGGGTGAAAAACTGTTTTTT. Its protein product is CASSRSPGQGAQGEKLFF.